This TCR beta chain was obtained from a study of T-cell reconstitution after alpha-beta-depleted transplantation in children. The length of the CDR3 is 14 residues. V dropped 0 bases and J dropped 2 bases, with 6 bases sitting between them. CDR1 SGHNT and CDR2 YYREEE come from the germline V gene (reference sequence). The table lists this clonotype with many counts. Unique molecular identifiers were built into the TCRbeta library. TCRdb reprocessed the PCR reads with MiXCR, giving one entry per CDR3 protein. The table has a few hundred thousand distinct CDR3 sequences, more than 9% seen once. The chain links TRBV5-4 to TRBJ2-1; no clear D. This sequence was found in a male patient between 2 and 9 years old who had a stem cell transplant for chronic granulomatous disease, so the T cells may come from the graft donor. Sequencing was performed on peripheral blood, taken 180 days after TCRalphabeta/CD19-depleted stem cell transplant. The CDR3: CASSLVGPYNEQFF. As DNA, the CDR3 is TGTGCCAGCAGCTTGGTCGGCCCCTACAATGAGCAGTTCTTC.